Listed here is a single T cell receptor (beta chain). The trim removed 9 bases at V and 2 bases at J, leaving 2 bases unmatched. The CDR3 consists of 13 residues. Looked up from germline, CDR1 is LNHDA and CDR2 is SQIVND (reference sequence). The data were obtained in a study of cytomegalovirus exposure and HLA in healthy donors. 60 Vbeta and 13 Jbeta primers were used in PCR. Here immunoSEQ multiplex PCR was the method, and the copy in TCRdb shows in-frame clones only, minus some. The table includes about 150,000 clones, roughly 85% detected once. The chain employs TRBV19 and TRBJ2-5, with 11 bases that match TRBD1. Sequences were obtained from PBMCs. This TCR was sampled from a middle-aged man in good health and CMV-seronegative. CDR3 nucleotides: TGTGCCAGCCGGGACAGGGGGCAAGAGACCCAGTACTTC. Protein sequence: CASRDRGQETQYF.